This is a list of T cell receptor beta chains from one sample in a study of CXCR3-negative and CXCR3-positive naive CD8 T cells. TCRdb reworked the 5' RACE reads into one entry per CDR3 protein, no DNA. Listed are about 43,000 distinct CDR3 sequences; approximately 12% falls within the top ten. Sequencing was performed on memory CD8+ T cells from blood. The source of these receptors is a human donor in good health. Some clones in this sample may be carry-over from other donors' samples. The CDR3 runs from the conserved cysteine through the conserved F or W.

j_call cdr3_length v_call cdr3_aa
TRBJ2-7 14 TRBV20-1 CSARLSQGLEEQYF
TRBJ2-5 16 TRBV7-6 CASSYHSQGQEETQYF
TRBJ2-7 18 TRBV7-9 CASSLVGLAGGIPHEQYF
TRBJ2-7 13 TRBV29-1 CSVEQGATYEQYF
TRBJ1-2 13 TRBV7-2 CASSNGQFYGYTF
TRBJ2-3 12 TRBV7-8 CASSVEKDTQYF
TRBJ2-5 16 TRBV4-3 CASSLETGTGSETQYF
TRBJ1-5 14 TRBV7-9 CASRHSGENQPQHF
TRBJ2-1 15 TRBV7-7 CASSEGTHHDNEQFF
TRBJ2-7 13 TRBV6-2/TRBV6-3 CASSFGSSYEQYF
TRBJ2-3 15 TRBV6-5 CASSLQVDSADTQYF
TRBJ1-2 16 TRBV13 CASSLAQDRGGYGYTF
TRBJ1-2 18 TRBV7-9 CASTSLPPGTASNYGYTF
TRBJ2-7 17 TRBV4-2 CASSQEPLAGGIYEQYF
TRBJ2-7 14 TRBV28 CASSETGTMYEQYF